The clone carrying this TCR beta chain was seen ten or more times. The data belong to a study of cytomegalovirus exposure and HLA in healthy donors. The PCR contained 60 Vbeta and 13 Jbeta primers. The table came from immunoSEQ multiplex PCR; TCRdb's copy has only in-frame clones and leaves some out. The sample lists about 180,000 clones, roughly 80% occurring once. The CDR3 sequence is 16 residues long. The V and J ends lost 5 bases and 1 base respectively, with 15 bases between them. In germline, CDR1 is SGHTA, CDR2 FQGNSA. Sequencing input: PBMCs. This TCR was recovered from a male donor in good health and CMV-seronegative. The chain combines TRBV7-2 with TRBJ1-5; maybe TRBD1 (5 bases). CDR3 bases: TGTGCCAGCAGCCCCCGTCGGGGGGACAGCAATCAGCCCCAGCATTTT. Translation: CASSPRRGDSNQPQHF.